The next 2 T cell receptor beta chains were all read from a single sample in a study of brain T cells in children with intractable seizures. Time point defined: blood from clinic visit 5 months post-surgery; TSC patient then seizure free. Sequencing was performed with immunoSEQ multiplex PCR; in TCRdb, only in-frame clones are kept and a portion is missing. The table includes about 350,000 clones, 93% detected once. The sequences come from peripheral blood, collected about 5 months after surgery. These TCRs come from a boy under three years old with tuberous sclerosis and intractable seizures.

This chain links TRBV25-1 with TRBJ2-1, with a tentative D call TRBD2 (7 bases). Germline loops: CDR1 MGHDK, CDR2 SYGVNS. This CDR3 contains 16 residues. Trimming stripped 6 bases from V and 5 bases from J, with 20 bases between. CDR3 in DNA: TGTGCCAGCAGCGCCCTGGGGGGGGGCATACACAATGAGCAGTTCTTC. Amino acids: CASSALGGGIHNEQFF. Complete variable domain (other parts from reference TRBV25-1 and TRBJ2-1): EADIYQTPRYLVIGTGKKITLECSQTMGHDKMYWYQQDPGMELHLIHYSYGVNSTEKGDLSSESTVSRIRTEHFPLTLESARPSHTSQYLCASSALGGGIHNEQFFGPGTRLTVL.

This chain links TRBV19 with TRBJ2-1, with D uncertain. V was clipped by 8 bases and J by 8 bases, with 7 bases between them. The CDR3 extends over 10 amino acids. Germline CDR1 LNHDA, CDR2 SQIVND (reference sequence). CDR3 amino acids: CASGLDEQFF. The CDR3 bases are TGTGCCAGTGGTTTGGATGAGCAGTTCTTC. Complete variable domain (other parts from reference TRBV19 and TRBJ2-1): DGGITQSPKYLFRKEGQNVTLSCEQNLNHDAMYWYRQDPGQGLRLIYYSQIVNDFQKGDIAEGYSVSREKKESFPLTVTSAQKNPTAFYLCASGLDEQFFGPGTRLTVL.